Described below is a single T cell receptor (beta chain) sequence and its context. The data were obtained in a study of cytomegalovirus exposure and HLA in healthy donors. This CDR3 contains 15 residues. V dropped 4 bases and J dropped 2; count of bases not matched to a gene: 4. The germline gives CDR1 MNHNS, CDR2 SASEGT. The study ran its PCR with 60 Vbeta and 13 Jbeta primers. Sequenced by immunoSEQ multiplex PCR; TCRdb stores in-frame clones only, minus some. The sample shows some 200,000 clones, roughly 80% of them seen only once. This chain connects TRBV6-1 to TRBJ2-2, with 7 bases identical to TRBD1. Material for sequencing was PBMCs. The clonotype originates from a woman between 18 and 29 years old in good health and CMV-seronegative. The DNA of the CDR3 is TGTGCCAGCAGTGTCGGGACAGTCAACACCGGGGAGCTGTTTTTT. Protein product: CASSVGTVNTGELFF.